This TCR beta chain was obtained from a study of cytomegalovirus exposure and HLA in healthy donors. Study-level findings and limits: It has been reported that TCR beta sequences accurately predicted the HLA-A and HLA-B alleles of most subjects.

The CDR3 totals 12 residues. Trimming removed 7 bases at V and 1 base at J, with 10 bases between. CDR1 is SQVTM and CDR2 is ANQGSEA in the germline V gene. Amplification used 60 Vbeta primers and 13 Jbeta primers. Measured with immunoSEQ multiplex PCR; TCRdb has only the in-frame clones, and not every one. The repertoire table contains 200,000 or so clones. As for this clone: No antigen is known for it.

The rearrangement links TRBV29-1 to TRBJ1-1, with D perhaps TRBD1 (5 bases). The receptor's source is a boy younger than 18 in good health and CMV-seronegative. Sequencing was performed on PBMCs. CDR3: CSAGRGNTEAFF. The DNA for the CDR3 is TGCAGCGCGGGGCGGGGGAACACTGAAGCTTTCTTT. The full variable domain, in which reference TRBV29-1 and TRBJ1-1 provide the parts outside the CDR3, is SAVISQKPSRDICQRGTSLTIQCQVDSQVTMMFWYRQQPGQSLTLIATANQGSEATYESGFVIDKFPISRPNLTFSTLTVSNMSPEDSSIYLCSAGRGNTEAFFGQGTRLTVV.